Listed below are T cell receptor beta chains from one sample, sequenced in a study of shared clonotypes between healthy human individuals. Clones were read by immunoSEQ multiplex PCR, and TCRdb kept only the in-frame ones, dropping some. The sample includes about 380,000 clones, 90% to 98% seen only once; the top ten take around 0.32%. Sequenced sample: memory CD8+ T cells sorted from blood. The origin of the receptors is a man aged 25-40 years in good health. The CDR3 runs from the conserved cysteine through the conserved F or W. D genes are given only for firm matches. Size values are once, few and many counts, or a class for expanded clones, and some rows have none.

abundance,j_gene,v_gene,d_gene,CDR3aa,CDR3nt
.,TRBJ2-3,TRBV2,TRBD2,CASSSRPGLVDTQYF,TGTGCCAGCAGCTCACGCCCGGGACTAGTAGATACGCAGTATTTT
.,TRBJ2-1,TRBV7-2,.,CASSLGWERRGNEQFF,TGTGCCAGCAGCTTAGGGTGGGAGCGGCGCGGCAATGAGCAGTTCTTC
.,TRBJ2-5,TRBV4-2,TRBD2,CASSQEGLAGVGQTQYF,TGTGCCAGCAGCCAAGAGGGACTAGCGGGAGTAGGACAGACCCAGTACTTC
once,TRBJ2-2,TRBV5-1,.,CASSLTNTGELFF,TGCGCCAGCAGCTTGACTAACACCGGGGAGCTGTTTTTT
.,TRBJ2-1,TRBV28,TRBD2,CASSQTSGYNEQFF,TGTGCCAGCAGTCAAACTAGCGGCTACAATGAGCAGTTCTTC
.,TRBJ2-5,TRBV10-2,.,CASSPLGVMGQETQYF,TGCGCCAGCAGCCCTCTGGGGGTAATGGGGCAAGAGACCCAGTACTTC
once,TRBJ2-4,TRBV20-1,TRBD1,CSGTGWGIQYF,TGCAGTGGGACAGGGTGGGGCATTCAGTACTTC
.,TRBJ2-5,TRBV5-4,.,CASSLTGETQYF,TGTGCCAGCAGCCTAACGGGAGAGACCCAGTACTTC
.,TRBJ2-7,TRBV4-1,.,CASSLRAESYEQYF,TGCGCCAGCAGCCTAAGGGCGGAGTCCTACGAGCAGTACTTC
.,TRBJ2-2,TRBV6-6,TRBD2,CASSRSGSRHTGELFF,TGTGCCAGCAGTCGGAGCGGGAGCCGTCACACCGGGGAGCTGTTTTTT
.,TRBJ2-4,TRBV15,.,CATSRDLTSQNIQYF,TGTGCCACCAGCAGAGACCTTACTAGCCAAAACATTCAGTACTTC
.,TRBJ2-5,TRBV30,.,CAWSVRGQETQYF,TGTGCCTGGAGTGTAAGGGGGCAAGAGACCCAGTACTTC
once,TRBJ2-2,TRBV4-1,.,CASSQEGEGRARTGELFF,TGCGCCAGCAGCCAAGAGGGTGAGGGCAGGGCTAGAACCGGGGAGCTGTTTTTT
.,TRBJ2-7,TRBV18,.,CASSLKVAGYYSYEQYF,TGTGCCAGCTCGCTAAAGGTCGCCGGATACTACTCCTACGAGCAGTACTTC
.,TRBJ1-5,TRBV5-1,.,CASSLATGGNQPQHF,TGCGCCAGCAGCTTGGCAACGGGGGGGAATCAGCCCCAGCATTTT
.,TRBJ2-1,TRBV5-1,.,CASSTGDTTYNEQFF,TGCGCCAGCAGCACTGGGGACACAACCTACAATGAGCAGTTCTTC
.,TRBJ2-7,TRBV11-2,TRBD2,CASSLSSGLGEQYF,TGTGCCAGCAGCTTATCTAGCGGCCTAGGGGAGCAGTACTTC
few,TRBJ1-5,TRBV28,.,CASSLYSNQPQHF,TGTGCCAGCAGTTTATATAGCAATCAGCCCCAGCATTTT
.,TRBJ1-5,TRBV27,.,CASSPARVVLNQPQHF,TGTGCCAGCAGCCCCGCCAGGGTGGTACTCAATCAGCCCCAGCATTTT
.,TRBJ2-7,TRBV27,.,CASSWGRAYEQYF,TGTGCCAGCAGTTGGGGACGGGCCTACGAGCAGTACTTC
.,TRBJ2-1,TRBV2,TRBD2,CASSGVLAGETYNEQFF,TGTGCCAGCAGTGGGGTCCTAGCGGGAGAGACGTACAATGAGCAGTTCTTC
.,TRBJ2-3,TRBV27,.,CASRLVIGGDTQYF,TGTGCCAGCAGGTTGGTGATAGGTGGAGATACGCAGTATTTT
.,TRBJ1-5,TRBV6-6,.,CASSYGSGGYQPQHF,TGTGCCAGCAGTTACGGTAGCGGGGGATATCAGCCCCAGCATTTT
.,TRBJ2-7,TRBV11-1,TRBD2,CASSLELAGGLYEQYF,TGTGCCAGCAGCTTAGAACTAGCGGGAGGCCTCTACGAGCAGTACTTC
.,TRBJ1-5,TRBV28,.,CASSLGGGRRLNQPQHF,TGTGCCAGCAGTTTAGGCGGGGGGCGGAGACTCAATCAGCCCCAGCATTTT
.,TRBJ1-3,TRBV30,TRBD1,CAWGQAYSGNTIYF,TGTGCCTGGGGACAGGCCTACTCTGGAAACACCATATATTTT
.,TRBJ1-4,TRBV18,.,CASSRGSRYNEKLFF,TGTGCCAGCTCACGTGGGAGCCGATATAATGAAAAACTGTTTTTT
.,TRBJ2-7,TRBV6-5,.,CASSYGRDYEQYF,TGTGCCAGCAGTTACGGCAGGGACTACGAGCAGTACTTC
.,TRBJ2-7,TRBV6-5,.,CASSLTQARYEQYF,TGTGCCAGCAGTCTCACACAGGCGAGATACGAGCAGTACTTC
.,TRBJ2-2,TRBV4-1,.,CASSQDTSTTRTGELFF,TGCGCCAGCAGCCAAGACACATCAACAACTCGCACCGGGGAGCTGTTTTTT
.,TRBJ2-5,TRBV5-4,TRBD2,CATRLGLAGVEGETQYF,TGTGCCACACGCCTGGGACTAGCGGGAGTCGAGGGAGAGACCCAGTACTTC
.,TRBJ2-6,TRBV5-6,.,CASSLSRIRANVLTF,TGTGCCAGCAGCTTAAGCAGGATTAGGGCCAACGTCCTGACTTTC
.,TRBJ2-1,TRBV7-9,TRBD2,CASSSIRTSGSNEQFF,TGTGCCAGCAGCTCAATACGGACTAGCGGGAGCAATGAGCAGTTCTTC
.,TRBJ2-7,TRBV10-2,.,CASMVGGSYEQYF,TGCGCCAGCATGGTGGGGGGATCCTACGAGCAGTACTTC
.,TRBJ2-7,TRBV30,TRBD1,CAWSVRTGYEQYF,TGTGCCTGGAGTGTACGGACAGGGTACGAGCAGTACTTC
.,TRBJ2-3,TRBV20-1,.,CSASTDTQYF,TGCAGTGCTAGCACGGATACGCAGTATTTT
.,TRBJ2-7,TRBV28,.,CASSPRGAQYF,TGTGCCAGCAGTCCCAGGGGTGCGCAGTACTTC
.,TRBJ2-3,TRBV11-1,.,CASSPGTKHTQYF,TGTGCCAGCAGTCCCGGGACCAAACATACGCAGTATTTT
.,TRBJ2-5,TRBV15,.,CATSRDPGDAKTQYF,TGTGCCACCAGCAGAGATCCGGGAGACGCAAAGACCCAGTACTTC